One sample yielded the 20 T cell receptor beta chains listed below, sequenced in a study of draining lymph node invasion in breast cancer. The CD4+ CD45RA- CD25high gate defined the sorted memory regulatory T cells. TCRdb re-derived calls from the bulk RNA-seq reads in MiXCR, one entry per CDR3 protein. Of 2,600 or so distinct CDR3 sequences detected, about three quarters appear once; the ten largest clones hold 7.8%. Sequencing used sorted memory Tregs from a lymph node. These receptors all stem from a female donor with luminal breast cancer.

The chain links TRBV9 to TRBJ2-7; D remains ambiguous. Germline loops: CDR1 SGDLS, CDR2 YYNGEE. This CDR3 has 14 residues. V was cut by 0 bases and J by 2 bases, with 9 bases left in between. CDR3 DNA sequence: TGTGCCAGCAGCGTAGAAGGATCTGCCTACGAGCAGTACTTC. The encoded protein is CASSVEGSAYEQYF.

This clonotype was counted a few times. The chain combines TRBV7-2 with TRBJ2-5; the D is unclear. Trimming stripped 1 base from V and 2 bases from J, with 14 bases between. Germline V gene lookup returns CDR1 SGHTA and CDR2 FQGNSA. The CDR3 loop spans 16 amino acids. DNA for the CDR3: TGTGCCAGCAGCTTAGTGCCAAGCCCCCGTCAAGAGACCCAGTACTTC. This gives the protein CASSLVPSPRQETQYF.

The table lists this clonotype with a few counts. The CDR3 loop is CASSQHDRNTEAFF. As DNA, the CDR3 is TGTGCCAGCAGCCAGCACGACAGGAACACTGAAGCTTTCTTT. V is TRBV3-1 and J is TRBJ1-1; D perhaps matches TRBD1 (5 bases). This CDR3 is built from 14 residues. Germline-derived CDR1 and CDR2 are LGHDT and YNNKEL (reference sequence). V gave up 3 bases and J gave up 1 base, with 9 bases separating them.

This clonotype was seen only a few times. This sequence joins TRBV10-2 and TRBJ1-6; possible D gene TRBD1, 5 bases. The CDR3 loop spans 15 amino acids. Trimming took off 4 bases at V and 10 bases at J, with 17 bases between the two ends. From germline, CDR1 is WSHSY and CDR2 SAAADI. Here the CDR3 DNA reads TGCGCCAGCAGTGTTCCTGACAGAACGTCCTCACCCCTCCACTTT. Residues: CASSVPDRTSSPLHF.

The rearrangement links TRBV20-1 to TRBJ2-1, with TRBD2 matching over 10 bases. The V segment lost 8 bases and the J segment 8 bases; nucleotides outside the gene matches: 12. The V gene's germline CDR1 is DFQATT and CDR2 SNEGSKA (reference sequence). This CDR3 contains 14 residues. CDR3 sequence reads: CSPKLAGGKDEQFF. In DNA, the CDR3 is TGCAGTCCCAAGTTAGCGGGAGGTAAGGATGAGCAGTTCTTC.

The chain combines TRBV24-1 with TRBJ2-1; D ambiguous. Germline values: CDR1 KGHDR, CDR2 SFDVKD. V gave up 0 bases and J gave up 10 bases, with 6 bases separating them. The CDR3 covers 12 residues. The CDR3 DNA follows: TGTGCCACCAGTGATTTGGGGTTAGAGCAGTTCTTC. It encodes CATSDLGLEQFF.

The J gene is TRBJ1-1, the V gene TRBV12-3 or TRBV12-4; D not resolved. There are 12 residues in the CDR3. Trimming removed 6 bases from V and 6 bases from J, with 11 bases in between. The CDR3 loop reads CASSNTIAEAFF. In DNA, the CDR3 is TGTGCCAGCAGCAACACAATAGCTGAAGCTTTCTTT.

The chain employs TRBV25-1 and TRBJ2-7, with D unclear. The V end was cut by 5 bases, the J end by 5 bases, with 13 bases between. Germline CDR1 MGHDK, CDR2 SYGVNS. The CDR3 runs to 13 residues. The CDR3 sequence: CASSYSGSNEQYF. Written as DNA, the CDR3 is TGTGCCAGCAGTTATAGTGGGTCGAACGAGCAGTACTTC.

J is TRBJ2-5 and V is TRBV7-2; D may match TRBD1 or TRBD2 (5 bases each). V gave up 2 bases and J gave up 5 bases, with 12 bases separating them. The CDR3 length is 14 residues. Germline values: CDR1 SGHTA, CDR2 FQGNSA. As DNA, the CDR3 is TGTGCCAGCAGCTTAAGGGGAGTGGGGGAGACCCAGTACTTC. It translates to CASSLRGVGETQYF. Variable domain in full (rest from reference TRBV7-2 and TRBJ2-5): GAGVSQSPSNKVTEKGKDVELRCDPISGHTALYWYRQSLGQGLEFLIYFQGNSAPDKSGLPSDRFSAERTGGSVSTLTIQRTQQEDSAVYLCASSLRGVGETQYFGPGTRLLVL.

This rearrangement joins TRBV20-1 to TRBJ1-3, with TRBD1 matching 7 bases. CDR3 size: 17 residues. The trim removed 0 bases at V and 0 bases at J, leaving 8 bases unmatched. The germline V gene has CDR1 DFQATT and CDR2 SNEGSKA (reference sequence). Here the CDR3 DNA reads TGCAGTGCTAGAGAGCCGGGACAGTTCAGCTCTGGAAACACCATATATTTT. It translates to CSAREPGQFSSGNTIYF.

The CDR3 sequence is CASSTGNYGYTF. In nucleotides, the CDR3 is TGTGCCAGCAGTACGGGGAACTATGGCTACACCTTC. The rearrangement uses TRBV28 and TRBJ1-2; no clear D gene. The CDR3 sequence is 12 residues long. CDR1 is MDHEN and CDR2 is SYDVKM in the germline V gene. Trimming took off 5 bases at V and 2 bases at J, with 6 bases between the two ends.

The J gene is TRBJ1-5, the V gene TRBV6-5; maybe TRBD1 (6 bases). The V end was cut by 6 bases, the J end by 7 bases, with 13 bases between. The length of the CDR3 is 13 residues. Germline loops: CDR1 MNHEY, CDR2 SVGAGI. This CDR3 reads CASRGGQFQPQHF. The CDR3 DNA reads TGTGCCAGCAGGGGGGGGCAGTTCCAGCCCCAGCATTTT.

This clonotype was picked up a small number of times. The J gene is TRBJ2-4, the V gene TRBV19; perhaps TRBD1 as D (5 bases). V gave up 7 bases and J gave up 7 bases, with 11 bases separating them. From germline, CDR1 is LNHDA and CDR2 SQIVND (reference sequence). This CDR3 has 12 residues. CDR3 in amino acids: CASTGHRNIQYF. The CDR3 bases are TGTGCCAGTACCGGACACCGGAACATTCAGTACTTC.

The chain recombines TRBV12-3 or TRBV12-4 with TRBJ1-2, with D perhaps TRBD1 (5 bases). The CDR3 covers 15 residues. Trimming removed 3 bases at V and 7 bases at J, with 18 bases between. DNA for the CDR3: TGTGCCAGCAGTTTCCAGCCTAACTCGGGGGGTGGCTACACCTTC. This translates into CASSFQPNSGGGYTF.

This clonotype is a singleton in its sample. The chain recombines TRBV20-1 with TRBJ2-7; the D gene is possibly TRBD1 (6 bases). Germline loops: CDR1 DFQATT, CDR2 SNEGSKA (reference sequence). V lost 4 bases and J 5 bases, leaving 15 bases between the germline ends. The CDR3 length is 13 residues. CDR3 DNA sequence: TGCAGTGCTACCCCCCGCAGGGGCGACGAGCAGTACTTC. Translating gives CSATPRRGDEQYF.

A note on this clonotype: A read error may produce the germline difference seen at one junction end. The rearrangement links TRBV5-1 to TRBJ1-1, with 9 bases identical to TRBD1. The CDR3 extends over 13 amino acids. CDR1 is SGHRS, CDR2 YFSETQ, per germline. The CDR3 reads CASKGQGLTDAFF. DNA for the CDR3: TGCGCCAGCAAGGGACAGGGTCTTACTGACGCTTTCTTT.

CDR3 amino acids: CSARLRDYGYTF. In nucleotides, the CDR3 is TGCAGTGCTAGGCTCCGTGACTATGGCTACACCTTC. The V call is TRBV20-1, the J call TRBJ1-2, with D uncertain. The germline V and J ends were trimmed by 3 bases and 3 bases, with 8 bases remaining between them. CDR1 is DFQATT and CDR2 is SNEGSKA in the germline V gene (reference sequence). The CDR3 runs to 12 residues.

The genes are TRBV7-9 and TRBJ2-3; D unresolved. The germline CDR1 and CDR2 sequences are SEHNR and FQNEAQ (reference sequence). CDR3 length: 13 amino acids. V was clipped by 3 bases and J by 4 bases, with 8 bases between them. In DNA form, the CDR3 reads TGTGCCAGCAGCTTTTATGCGGCAGATACGCAGTATTTT. This codes for CASSFYAADTQYF. The full variable domain, its missing parts supplied by reference TRBV7-9 and TRBJ2-3, is DTGVSQNPRHKITKRGQNVTFRCDPISEHNRLYWYRQTLGQGPEFLTYFQNEAQLEKSRLLSDRFSAERPKGSFSTLEIQRTEQGDSAMYLCASSFYAADTQYFGPGTRLTVL.

This clonotype has more than one count but fewer than ten. This rearrangement joins TRBV5-1 to TRBJ1-2; D is undetermined. Trimming removed 7 bases from V and 5 bases from J, with 9 bases in between. From germline, CDR1 is SGHRS and CDR2 YFSETQ. This CDR3 spans 11 amino acids. CDR3 DNA: TGCGCCAGCCGGGAGTCTTATGGCTACACCTTC. It codes for CASRESYGYTF. Variable domain in full (rest from reference TRBV5-1 and TRBJ1-2): KAGVTQTPRYLIKTRGQQVTLSCSPISGHRSVSWYQQTPGQGLQFLFEYFSETQRNKGNFPGRFSGRQFSNSRSEMNVSTLELGDSALYLCASRESYGYTFGSGTRLTVV.

This clonotype was recorded a few times. The chain employs TRBV9 and TRBJ2-2; the match to TRBD2 covers 11 bases. The CDR3 is 17 amino acids. CDR1 and CDR2 (germline): SGDLS, YYNGEE. The V segment lost 4 bases and the J segment 7 bases; nucleotides outside the gene matches: 12. Written as DNA, the CDR3 is TGTGCCAGCAGCTCCAGAGTTAGCGGGGGGGCAGTCGGGGAGCTGTTTTTT. This gives the protein CASSSRVSGGAVGELFF. The whole variable domain, filled in from reference TRBV9 and TRBJ2-2, reads DSGVTQTPKHLITATGQRVTLRCSPRSGDLSVYWYQQSLDQGLQFLIQYYNGEERAKGNILERFSAQQFPDLHSELNLSSLELGDSALYFCASSSRVSGGAVGELFFGEGSRLTVL.